These 12 T cell receptor beta chains were all obtained from the same sample, sequenced in a study of cytomegalovirus exposure and HLA in healthy donors. It was with 60 Vbeta and 13 Jbeta primers that the PCR ran. Sequencing used immunoSEQ multiplex PCR; TCRdb keeps in-frame clones, though not all of them. The table includes approximately 160,000 clones, roughly 80% detected once. The material sequenced was PBMCs. These receptors all stem from a man under 40 in good health and CMV-seropositive.

This clone was observed a single time. The chain combines TRBV7-9 with TRBJ2-3; 8 bases align to TRBD2. Germline V gene data show CDR1 as SEHNR and CDR2 as FQNEAQ (reference sequence). Trimming took 3 bases from V and 4 from J; bases not matched to a gene: 3. The CDR3 is 14 residues long. CDR3 DNA: TGTGCCAGCAGCTTTCGACTAGCGCCAGATACGCAGTATTTT. It translates to CASSFRLAPDTQYF.

V gene TRBV10-1 combines with J gene TRBJ2-5; D might be TRBD2 (5 bases). CDR1 is WNHNN and CDR2 is SYGVQD in the germline V gene (reference sequence). The CDR3 has 13 residues. The V gene lost 7 bases and the J gene lost 5 bases, with 14 bases spanning the gap. The CDR3 nucleotides read TGCGCCAGCACCAAACTAGGCGGGGAGACCCAGTACTTC. This codes for CASTKLGGETQYF.

The chain joins TRBV9 to TRBJ1-1, with D perhaps matching TRBD1 (5 bases). Trimming pared 0 bases from V and 1 base from J, leaving 10 bases between. CDR1 is SGDLS and CDR2 is YYNGEE in the germline V gene. The CDR3 loop spans 15 amino acids. CDR3 DNA sequence: TGTGCCAGCAGCGTAGCCGCGGGGGGGAACACTGAAGCTTTCTTT. Its translation is CASSVAAGGNTEAFF.

The rearrangement joins TRBV14 to TRBJ2-1; 12 nucleotides match TRBD2. The CDR3 sequence is 16 residues long. CDR1 is SGHDN and CDR2 is FVKESK in the germline V gene. Unmatched junction bases numbered 5, after V lost 4 bases and J lost 4 bases. The CDR3 protein is CASSPRLAGEYNEQFF. The CDR3 DNA reads TGTGCCAGCAGCCCCCGACTAGCGGGAGAGTACAATGAGCAGTTCTTC.

This clone showed up just once. The chain combines TRBV19 with TRBJ2-2; the match to TRBD2 covers 7 bases. The CDR3 covers 14 residues. The germline V gene has CDR1 LNHDA and CDR2 SQIVND (reference sequence). V shed 10 bases, J shed 3 bases, and the junction held 8 bases outside the gene matches. The CDR3 loop is CATSTSDHTGELFF. The CDR3 bases are TGTGCCACCTCCACTAGCGACCACACCGGGGAGCTGTTTTTT.

CDR3 DNA sequence: TGTGCCAGCAGCCCGGCAGGGGAGTACGAGCAGTACTTC. This encodes CASSPAGEYEQYF. The rearrangement links TRBV7-6 to TRBJ2-7, with D possibly being TRBD1 (6 bases). This CDR3 has 13 residues. Germline V gives CDR1 SGHVS, CDR2 FNYEAQ. V shed 5 bases and J shed 4 bases, with 12 bases lying between them. The full variable domain, with the rest looked up from reference TRBV7-6 and TRBJ2-7, is GAGVSQSPRYKVTKRGQDVALRCDPISGHVSLYWYRQALGQGPEFLTYFNYEAQQDKSGLPNDRFSAERPEGSISTLTIQRTEQRDSAMYRCASSPAGEYEQYFGPGTRLTVT.

This chain connects TRBV7-9 to TRBJ1-3; 8 bases agree with TRBD1. Trimming removed 4 bases from V and 4 bases from J; junction bases left unmatched: 6. CDR1 is SEHNR, CDR2 FQNEAQ, per germline (reference sequence). The CDR3 sequence is 15 residues long. The chain's CDR3 is CASSSGQAGGNTIYF. The DNA of the CDR3 is TGTGCCAGCAGCTCGGGACAGGCGGGAGGAAACACCATATATTTT.

This chain joins TRBV4-2 and TRBJ1-1; 7 bases match TRBD1. The V gene end was trimmed by 1 base and the J gene end by 0 bases; junction bases not matched to a gene: 8. Germline V CDR1 and CDR2: LGHNA, YNFKEQ. The CDR3 contains 17 residues. This CDR3 is CASSQVLTGQMNTEAFF. DNA for the CDR3: TGTGCCAGCAGCCAAGTTTTGACGGGACAGATGAACACTGAAGCTTTCTTT.

The chain couples TRBV30 to TRBJ1-3, with TRBD1 identical over 8 bases. Trimming removed 7 bases from V and 2 bases from J; junction bases left unmatched: 4. The CDR3 is made up of 13 amino acids. Germline V lookup: CDR1 GTSNPN, CDR2 SVGIG (reference sequence). CDR3: CALTGDTGNTIYF. CDR3 DNA sequence: TGTGCCTTGACAGGGGATACTGGAAACACCATATATTTT.

The V and J genes are TRBV19 and TRBJ1-1, with D possibly TRBD1 on 6 matching bases. This CDR3 region has 14 residues. CDR1 and CDR2 from the germline V gene are LNHDA and SQIVND (reference sequence). The V end was cut by 6 bases, the J end by 6 bases, with 17 bases between. CDR3 amino acids: CASSRDTLRSEAFF. CDR3 sequence (DNA): TGTGCCAGTAGCCGGGACACCCTTCGGTCTGAAGCTTTCTTT. Filled out from reference TRBV19 and TRBJ1-1, the complete variable domain reads DGGITQSPKYLFRKEGQNVTLSCEQNLNHDAMYWYRQDPGQGLRLIYYSQIVNDFQKGDIAEGYSVSREKKESFPLTVTSAQKNPTAFYLCASSRDTLRSEAFFGQGTRLTVV.

V is TRBV21-1 and J is TRBJ2-7; the D call TRBD1 from the table was never checked on the DNA. TRBV21-1 is given as a pseudogene. This CDR3 spans 16 amino acids. As DNA, the CDR3 is TGTGCCAGCAGCATATGTTGCAGAGACAGACTCTACGAGCAGTACTTC. This encodes CASSICCRDRLYEQYF.

V is TRBV28 and J is TRBJ2-1; tentatively, D is TRBD2 (5 bases). CDR1 MDHEN and CDR2 SYDVKM come from the germline V gene. V dropped 5 bases and J dropped 7 bases, with 18 bases sitting between them. The CDR3 totals 15 residues. CDR3 residues: CASSPSGPLGNEQFF. DNA of the CDR3: TGTGCCAGCAGTCCGAGCGGACCTTTAGGGAATGAGCAGTTCTTC.